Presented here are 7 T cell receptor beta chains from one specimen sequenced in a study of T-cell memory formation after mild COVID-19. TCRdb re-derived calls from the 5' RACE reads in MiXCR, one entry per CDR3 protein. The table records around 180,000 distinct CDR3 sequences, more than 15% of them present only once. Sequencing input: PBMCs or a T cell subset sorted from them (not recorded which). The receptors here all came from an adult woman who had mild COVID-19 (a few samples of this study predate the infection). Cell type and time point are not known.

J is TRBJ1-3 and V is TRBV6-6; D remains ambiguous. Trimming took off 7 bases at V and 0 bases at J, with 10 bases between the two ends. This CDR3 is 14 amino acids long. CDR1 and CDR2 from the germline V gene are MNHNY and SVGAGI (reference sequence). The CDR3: CASNFGLSGNTIYF. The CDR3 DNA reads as TGTGCCAGCAATTTTGGCCTCTCTGGAAACACCATATATTTT.

Here the CDR3 reads CSARETGTGLGLQVYEQYF. The CDR3 DNA is TGCAGTGCTAGAGAAACCGGGACAGGGCTTGGGTTGCAAGTCTACGAGCAGTACTTC. The chain recombines TRBV20-1 with TRBJ2-7, with 9 bases aligning to TRBD1. V dropped 0 bases and J dropped 3; count of bases not matched to a gene: 18. Per the germline V gene, CDR1 is DFQATT and CDR2 is SNEGSKA (reference sequence). The CDR3 covers 19 residues.

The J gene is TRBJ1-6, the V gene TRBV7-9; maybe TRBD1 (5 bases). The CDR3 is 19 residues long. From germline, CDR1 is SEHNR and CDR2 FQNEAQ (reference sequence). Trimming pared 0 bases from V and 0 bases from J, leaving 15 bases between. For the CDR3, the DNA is TGTGCCAGCAGCTTAGCGGTGGGACCGAGACGCTCCTATAATTCACCCCTCCACTTT. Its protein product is CASSLAVGPRRSYNSPLHF.

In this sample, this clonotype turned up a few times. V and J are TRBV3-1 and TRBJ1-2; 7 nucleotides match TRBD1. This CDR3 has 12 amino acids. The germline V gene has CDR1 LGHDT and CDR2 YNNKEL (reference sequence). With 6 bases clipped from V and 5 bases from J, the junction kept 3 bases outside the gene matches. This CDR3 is CASRGQTYGYTF. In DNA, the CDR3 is TGTGCCAGCAGGGGACAGACTTATGGCTACACCTTC.

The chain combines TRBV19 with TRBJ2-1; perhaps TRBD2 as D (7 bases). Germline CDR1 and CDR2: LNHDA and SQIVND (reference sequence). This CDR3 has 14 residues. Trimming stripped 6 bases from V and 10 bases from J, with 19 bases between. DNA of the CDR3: TGTGCCAGTAGGGCCCGGGGAGGGGGAAAGGAGCAGTTCTTC. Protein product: CASRARGGGKEQFF.

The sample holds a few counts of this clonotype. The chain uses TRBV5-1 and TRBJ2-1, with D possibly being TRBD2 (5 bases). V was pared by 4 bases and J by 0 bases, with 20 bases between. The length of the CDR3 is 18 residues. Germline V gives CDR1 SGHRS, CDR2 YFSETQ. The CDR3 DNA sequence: TGCGCCAGCAGCCCTCAACCCCTGACTACGAGCTCCTACAATGAGCAGTTCTTC. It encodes CASSPQPLTTSSYNEQFF.

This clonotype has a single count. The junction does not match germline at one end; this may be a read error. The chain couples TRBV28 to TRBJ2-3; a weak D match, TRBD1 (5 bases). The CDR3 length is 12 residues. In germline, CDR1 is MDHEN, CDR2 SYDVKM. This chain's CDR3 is CASSDSTDTQYF. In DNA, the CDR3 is TGTGCCAGCAGTGACAGCACCGATACGCAGTATTTT.